This is a list of T cell receptor beta chains from one sample in a study of T cell repertoires in cytomegalovirus infection. From the reads, TCRdb called clonotypes with MiXCR, one entry per CDR3 protein. Here the sample spans approximately 120,000 distinct CDR3 sequences, 32% being singletons. Antigen specificity for these receptors is unknown. The starting material was CD8+ T cells from cultured PBMCs, obtained from culture after CMV antigen stimulation. All receptors derive from a human donor in good health (CMV status not recorded). Some clones in this sample may be carry-over from other donors' samples. The CDR3 runs from the conserved cysteine through the conserved F or W. Fields, in order: V gene, D gene, CDR3 length, clone size, J gene, CDR3 DNA, CDR3 protein. The D gene is left open where the match is weak. Not all rows give a size; the values are once, few, many and, for expanded clones, a class.

TRBV4-3	TRBD1	14	many	TRBJ1-2	TGCGCCAGCAGCCTTGACAGGGAAGTAAGTGGCTACACCTTC	CASSLDREVSGYTF
TRBV2	-	14	-	TRBJ1-6	TGTGCCAGCAGTGAATTCAGGCTAAATTCACCCCTCCACTTT	CASSEFRLNSPLHF
TRBV28	-	15	many	TRBJ1-2	TGTGTCGCGGGGGCAGGCGCCGCCAGTAACTATGGCTACACCTTC	CVAGAGAASNYGYTF
TRBV4-3	-	14	-	TRBJ2-3	TGCGCCAGCAGCGAAGGAAGGGGCGCAGATACGCAGTATTTT	CASSEGRGADTQYF
TRBV6-5	-	16	few	TRBJ2-3	TGTGCCAGCAGCCTTAGGGGGGTCTCGAGCACAGATACGCAGTATTTT	CASSLRGVSSTDTQYF
TRBV7-8	TRBD2	23	-	TRBJ2-1	TGTGCCAGCAGCTTAATCTACCGTCTCGGGACTAGCGGGGGGGGAAGCTCCTACAATGAGCAGTTCTTC	CASSLIYRLGTSGGGSSYNEQFF
TRBV5-1	TRBD1	15	-	TRBJ1-1	TGCGCCAGCAGCTTGGCCCTTACAGGGGGCACTGAAGCTTTCTTT	CASSLALTGGTEAFF
TRBV6-1	-	14	-	TRBJ2-6	TGTGCCAGTCCCGCACTGTCTGGGGCCAACGTCCTGACTTTC	CASPALSGANVLTF
TRBV7-6	-	11	-	TRBJ1-1	TGTGCCAGCAGCGAACGATTGGAAGCTTTCTTT	CASSERLEAFF
TRBV4-3	TRBD1	17	few	TRBJ1-2	TGCGCCAGCAGCCAAGACCAAGACGGCAGGGGGGGCTATGGCTACACCTTC	CASSQDQDGRGGYGYTF
TRBV7-6	TRBD2	15	few	TRBJ2-1	TGTGCTAGCAGCCTAACTAGCGGGGGGGCCAATGAGCAGTTCTTC	CASSLTSGGANEQFF
TRBV2	TRBD2	16	once	TRBJ2-7	TGTGCCAGCAGGTTAGAACCGGGACTAGCGAGATACGAGCAGTACTTC	CASRLEPGLARYEQYF
TRBV12-3/TRBV12-4	-	14	-	TRBJ1-1	TGTGCCAGCAGTCCCGCGGACAGAAACACTGAAGCTTTCTTT	CASSPADRNTEAFF
TRBV12-3/TRBV12-4	TRBD1	15	-	TRBJ2-1	TGTGCCAGCAGTTTAGGGGGGGGACAGGGTAGATCAAAGTTCTTC	CASSLGGGQGRSKFF
TRBV28	-	15	-	TRBJ2-3	TGTGCCAGCAGTTTCACGGCCGTACACACAGATACGCAGTATTTT	CASSFTAVHTDTQYF
TRBV6-1	TRBD1	13	many	TRBJ2-7	TGTGCCAGCAGTGCGGGACAGGCTTACGAGCAGTACTTC	CASSAGQAYEQYF
TRBV4-2	-	17	once	TRBJ2-2	TGTGCCAGCAGCCAAGACCGGACGGGAACGAACACCGGGGAGCTGTTTTTT	CASSQDRTGTNTGELFF
TRBV6-6	-	13	few	TRBJ1-1	TGTGCCAGCAGTTACGTGGTTAACCGTGAAGCTTTCTTT	CASSYVVNREAFF
TRBV12-3/TRBV12-4	-	17	-	TRBJ2-6	TGTGCCAGCAGTGCCACAGGGTGGACCCCTGGGGCCAACGTCCTGACTTTC	CASSATGWTPGANVLTF
TRBV4-1	-	13	few	TRBJ2-1	TGCGCCAGCAGCCAAGAAAGGAGCAATGAGCAGTTCTTC	CASSQERSNEQFF
TRBV7-9	TRBD1	15	many	TRBJ1-4	TGTGCCAGCACCACCCTGACAGGGATCGGTGAAAAACTGTTTTTT	CASTTLTGIGEKLFF
TRBV7-8	-	16	few	TRBJ2-2	TGTGCCAGCAGCTTGCGGGACACCTCGAACACCGGGGAGCTGTTTTTT	CASSLRDTSNTGELFF
TRBV4-3	-	14	-	TRBJ1-2	TGCGCCAGCAGCCCCGGAGGGTGGAACTATGGCTACACCTTC	CASSPGGWNYGYTF
TRBV20-1	TRBD1	13	-	TRBJ2-7	TGCAGTGCTAGTAGTGGGACAGACTACGAGCAGTACTTC	CSASSGTDYEQYF
TRBV20-1	-	15	-	TRBJ1-1	TGCAGTGCTCGGGACGGGGATAGTCCGAACACTGAAGCTTTCTTT	CSARDGDSPNTEAFF
TRBV5-5	-	18	-	TRBJ1-5	TGTGCCAGCAGCTTGATCTTTTCATCGTGGCCAGGGAGCCAGCCCCAGCATTTT	CASSLIFSSWPGSQPQHF
TRBV4-1	TRBD1	15	-	TRBJ2-1	TGCGCCAGCAGCCCCCCCCTGGCAGGGGGCTATGAGCAGTTCTTC	CASSPPLAGGYEQFF
TRBV11-2	-	15	many	TRBJ2-5	TGTGCCAGCAGCTTAGTTCCCGGGACAAGCGAGACCCAGTACTTC	CASSLVPGTSETQYF
TRBV12-5	-	16	-	TRBJ2-2	TGTGCTAGTGGTTTGGCGCTGGGGGAGAACACCGGGGAGCTGTTTTTT	CASGLALGENTGELFF
TRBV10-3	TRBD1	13	few	TRBJ2-5	TGTGCCATCAGTCAGACAGGGGGAGAGACCCAGTACTTC	CAISQTGGETQYF
TRBV7-2	TRBD2	16	few	TRBJ2-3	TGTGCCAGCAGCTTAGCCGGGGGGGGTAGCACAGATACGCAGTATTTT	CASSLAGGGSTDTQYF
TRBV15	-	15	-	TRBJ2-7	TGTGCCACCAGCAGACTAACCGACAGCTCCTACGAGCAGTACTTC	CATSRLTDSSYEQYF
TRBV2	-	13	few	TRBJ2-7	TGTGCCAGCAGGGCGATACTAGCTTACGAGCAGTACTTC	CASRAILAYEQYF
TRBV7-9	-	12	few	TRBJ1-1	TGTGCCAGCAGCGAAGTTGGAAGGGAAGCTTTCTTT	CASSEVGREAFF
TRBV7-2	-	13	few	TRBJ2-3	TGTGCCAGCAGCCCCGCCAGCACAGATACGCAGTATTTT	CASSPASTDTQYF
TRBV6-1	-	16	few	TRBJ2-1	TGTGCCAGCAGTGAACATTTCGAAGTGGACTACAATGAGCAGTTCTTC	CASSEHFEVDYNEQFF
TRBV12-3/TRBV12-4	-	13	-	TRBJ1-4	TGTGCCAGCGCCGGGGAGGTGGAAGAAAAACTGTTTTTT	CASAGEVEEKLFF
TRBV12-3/TRBV12-4	-	16	-	TRBJ1-5	TGTGCCAGCAGCCCCACCCTCGACAGGAATAATCAGCCCCAGCATTTT	CASSPTLDRNNQPQHF
TRBV27	TRBD1	15	-	TRBJ2-1	TGTGCCAGCAGTACTACCGGGACAGGGGTCAATGAGCAGTTCTTC	CASSTTGTGVNEQFF
TRBV10-2	TRBD2	16	-	TRBJ2-5	TGCGCCAGCAGTGAGGTATTAGCGGGGGTCAAAGAGACCCAGTACTTC	CASSEVLAGVKETQYF
TRBV11-2	TRBD2	15	many	TRBJ2-1	TGTGCCAGCAGCCACTTCTCGACCGGGGGGAATGAGCAGTTCTTC	CASSHFSTGGNEQFF
TRBV4-1	-	16	many	TRBJ2-7	TGCGCCAGCAGCCAAGAAGCCAGCGTCCGCTCCTACGAGCAGTACTTC	CASSQEASVRSYEQYF
TRBV7-9	TRBD1	16	-	TRBJ1-3	TGTGCCAGCAGCCCGACAGGGGGCTACTCTGGAAACACCATATATTTT	CASSPTGGYSGNTIYF
TRBV7-6	-	13	few	TRBJ2-7	TGTGCCAGCGCGGGGCCGCGGATCGACGAGCAGTACTTC	CASAGPRIDEQYF
TRBV5-1	-	13	-	TRBJ2-1	TGCGCCAGCAGCTTGGGACAGTCTGATGAGCAGTTCTTC	CASSLGQSDEQFF
TRBV20-1	-	11	-	TRBJ2-2	TGCAGTGCTAGAGTCTCCGGGGAGCTGTTTTTT	CSARVSGELFF
TRBV2	-	17	once	TRBJ2-6	TGTGCCATCAGGGGGCCGGGGGGGCGCTCTGGGGCCAACGTCCTGACTTTC	CAIRGPGGRSGANVLTF
TRBV18	-	15	-	TRBJ2-6	TGTGCCAGCTCACCGCAGGGGACTGGGGCCAACGTCCTGACTTTC	CASSPQGTGANVLTF
TRBV20-1	-	14	-	TRBJ2-7	TGCAGTGCTAGAGATGAGGGGAGCTCCTACGAGCAGTACTTC	CSARDEGSSYEQYF
TRBV12-3/TRBV12-4	-	12	-	TRBJ1-2	TGTGCCAGCAGGGTGGGTGGCTATGGCTACACCTTC	CASRVGGYGYTF
TRBV2	TRBD1	17	few	TRBJ1-3	TGTGCCACCTTATCAGGACGACAGGGCATACCTGGAAACACCATATATTTT	CATLSGRQGIPGNTIYF
TRBV2	-	15	-	TRBJ1-6	TGTGCCAGCAGTGCCCGGGACCGCCAGAATTCACCCCTCCACTTT	CASSARDRQNSPLHF